The TCR beta chain under discussion was sequenced for a study of blood T cell repertoires in COVID-19. In its sample, this clone was seen once. CDR3 length equals 9 residues. Trimming cost V 6 bases and J 4 bases, with 3 bases left between them. Germline CDR1 is DFQATT and CDR2 is SNEGSKA (reference sequence). The repertoire was sequenced with immunoSEQ multiplex PCR; TCRdb's copy has only in-frame clones and lacks some. The sample holds around 250,000 clones, more than 75% seen once. V is TRBV20-1 and J is TRBJ1-2; D call uncertain. The TCR comes from a woman between 65 and 79 years old with active or convalescent COVID-19. Sequencing was performed on peripheral blood. The CDR3 DNA reads TGCAGTGCCGGCTATGGCTACACCTTC. Its translation is CSAGYGYTF.